This T cell receptor beta chain is from a study of shared clonotypes between healthy human individuals. Overall study context: Donors had three CD4 naive, three CD4 memory, two CD8 naive and one CD8 memory plate apiece.

Concerning this clone itself: The antigen remains unidentified.

Study-wide findings and caveats: The genetic and exposure-history diversity represented was limited by few donors. It was the non-shared clonotypes that had lower generation probabilities than clonotypes shared by all four donors.

Germline lookup yields CDR1 KGHSH and CDR2 LQKENI. V was pared by 5 bases and J by 8 bases, with 15 bases between. The CDR3 contains 13 residues. TCRdb's copy holds only in-frame clones and misses some; the assay was immunoSEQ multiplex PCR. The table includes about a million clones, approximately 80% detected once. The clonotype was recovered from a young man in good health. This chain uses TRBV18 with TRBJ1-2; unclear D gene. The sequenced material came from memory CD4+ T cells sorted from blood. Subset meaning: CD45RA-negative fraction. CDR3 in amino acids: CASSSGIVGGYTF. In DNA form, the CDR3 reads TGTGCCAGCTCATCCGGGATCGTGGGCGGCTACACCTTC.